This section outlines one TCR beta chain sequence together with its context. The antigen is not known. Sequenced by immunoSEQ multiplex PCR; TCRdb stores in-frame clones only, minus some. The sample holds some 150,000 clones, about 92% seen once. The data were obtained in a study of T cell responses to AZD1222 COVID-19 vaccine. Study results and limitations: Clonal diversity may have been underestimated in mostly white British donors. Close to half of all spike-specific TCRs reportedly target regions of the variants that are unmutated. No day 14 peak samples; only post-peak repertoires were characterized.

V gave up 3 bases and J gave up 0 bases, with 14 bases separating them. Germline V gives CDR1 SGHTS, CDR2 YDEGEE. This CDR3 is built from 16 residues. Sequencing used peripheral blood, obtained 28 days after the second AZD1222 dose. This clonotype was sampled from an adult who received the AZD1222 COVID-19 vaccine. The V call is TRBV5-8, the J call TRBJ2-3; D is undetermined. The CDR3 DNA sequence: TGTGCCAGCAGCTATCTGCCGGCCGGGAGCACAGATACGCAGTATTTT. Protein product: CASSYLPAGSTDTQYF.